The 9 T cell receptor beta chains listed next were all sequenced from one sample in a study of shared clonotypes between healthy human individuals. The table came from immunoSEQ multiplex PCR; TCRdb's copy has only in-frame clones and leaves some out. The sample carries roughly 450,000 clones, less than 85% recorded once. The sequencing input was PBMCs. Receptor source: a woman aged 40 to 49 in good health. Some clones in this sample may be carry-over from other donors' samples.

The CDR3 DNA reads as TGTGCCAGCAGCTTGACAGGATACTACGACAATGAGCAGTTCTTC. Protein sequence: CASSLTGYYDNEQFF. The V and J genes are TRBV5-6 and TRBJ2-1, with D perhaps matching TRBD1 (5 bases). This CDR3 is 15 amino acids long. From germline, CDR1 is SGHDT and CDR2 YYEEEE. Between the trimmed V and J ends, which lost 1 base and 5 bases, there was a span of 13 bases. The full variable domain, in which reference TRBV5-6 and TRBJ2-1 provide the parts outside the CDR3, is DAGVTQSPTHLIKTRGQQVTLRCSPKSGHDTVSWYQQALGQGPQFIFQYYEEEERQRGNFPDRFSGHQFPNYSSELNVNALLLGDSALYLCASSLTGYYDNEQFFGPGTRLTVL.

J is TRBJ1-1 and V is TRBV29-1, with no clear D. Trimming cost V 8 bases and J 1 base, with 11 bases left between them. In germline, CDR1 is SQVTM, CDR2 ANQGSEA. This CDR3 has 12 amino acids. CDR3 nucleotides: TGCAGCTCCCCAGGCAGGAACACTGAAGCTTTCTTT. Encoded protein: CSSPGRNTEAFF.

The chain combines TRBV13 with TRBJ1-4, with D tentatively TRBD1 (5 bases). V lost 5 bases and J 7 bases, leaving 17 bases between the germline ends. Germline loops: CDR1 PRHDT, CDR2 FYEKMQ (reference sequence). The length of the CDR3 is 15 residues. This chain's CDR3 is CASSPGRGGTEKLFF. The CDR3 DNA reads as TGTGCCAGCAGCCCTGGACGTGGAGGGACTGAAAAACTGTTTTTT. Drawing the rest from reference TRBV13 and TRBJ1-4, the complete variable domain is AAGVIQSPRHLIKEKRETATLKCYPIPRHDTVYWYQQGPGQDPQFLISFYEKMQSDKGSIPDRFSAQQFSDYHSELNMSSLELGDSALYFCASSPGRGGTEKLFFGSGTQLSVL.

This clone has only one observation. The chain combines TRBV20-1 with TRBJ2-7; D remains unclear. The CDR3 spans 11 residues. V was trimmed by 3 bases and J by 5 bases, leaving 8 bases between them. From germline, CDR1 is DFQATT and CDR2 SNEGSKA (reference sequence). CDR3 protein: CSARGGNEQYF. The CDR3 DNA reads TGCAGTGCTAGGGGTGGGAACGAGCAGTACTTC.

This clone was found once. V is TRBV15 and J is TRBJ2-7; maybe TRBD2 (7 bases). This CDR3 region has 12 residues. The V gene's germline CDR1 is LNHNV and CDR2 YYDKDF (reference sequence). V lost 0 bases and J lost 9, with 9 bases in between. This CDR3 reads CATSRDRGAQYF. CDR3 in DNA: TGTGCCACCAGCAGAGATCGGGGGGCGCAGTACTTC. The whole variable domain, remainder taken from reference TRBV15 and TRBJ2-7, is DAMVIQNPRYQVTQFGKPVTLSCSQTLNHNVMYWYQQKSSQAPKLLFHYYDKDFNNEADTPDNFQSRRPNTSFCFLDIRSPGLGDTAMYLCATSRDRGAQYFGPGTRLTVT.

This clone has just one count. The J gene is TRBJ2-7, the V gene TRBV2; 8 bases align to TRBD1. The J segment lost 5 bases and the V segment lost 0 bases, leaving 3 bases of the junction unmatched. The CDR3 spans 14 residues. Germline V CDR1 and CDR2: SNHLY, FYNNEI. In DNA, the CDR3 is TGTGCCAGCAGTGAAGCGGGGACAGGCCACGAGCAGTACTTC. It yields the protein CASSEAGTGHEQYF.

V is TRBV10-3 and J is TRBJ2-7, with D possibly matching TRBD1 (6 bases). Looked up from germline, CDR1 is ENHRY and CDR2 is SYGVKD. Trimming cost V 4 bases and J 1 base, with 8 bases left between them. CDR3 length: 13 residues. In DNA, the CDR3 is TGTGCCATCAGTGGGGACAAATCCTACGAGCAGTACTTC. It is translated as CAISGDKSYEQYF.

The sample holds a few counts of this clone. V is TRBV11-3 and J is TRBJ1-1; D gene unclear. The V end was cut by 3 bases, the J end by 1 base, with 6 bases between. The CDR3 has 13 amino acids. Germline CDR1 and CDR2: SGHNT and YENEEA. CDR3 in amino acids: CASSLDENTEAFF. The DNA of the CDR3 is TGTGCCAGCAGCTTGGATGAGAACACTGAAGCTTTCTTT. Filled out from reference TRBV11-3 and TRBJ1-1, the complete variable domain reads EAGVVQSPRYKIIEKKQPVAFWCNPISGHNTLYWYLQNLGQGPELLIRYENEEAVDDSQLPKDRFSAERLKGVDSTLKIQPAELGDSAVYLCASSLDENTEAFFGQGTRLTVV.

Many counts were recorded for this clone. V and J are TRBV7-2 and TRBJ2-7; D uncertain. Germline V CDR1 and CDR2: SGHTA, FQGNSA. CDR3 length: 13 amino acids. The V gene lost 1 base and the J gene lost 4 bases, with 8 bases spanning the gap. The DNA of the CDR3 is TGTGCCAGCAGCTTAGACGTCGTTTACGAGCAGTACTTC. It codes for CASSLDVVYEQYF.